This is a list of T cell receptor beta chains from one sample in a study of cytomegalovirus exposure and HLA in healthy donors. Profiled with immunoSEQ multiplex PCR; TCRdb holds only in-frame clones, not every one. Seen here are about 67,000 clones, more than 80% observed once, and the top ten hold 9.5% to 13%. The specimen was PBMCs. The receptor source for this set is a woman aged 25-40 years in good health and CMV-seropositive. Each CDR3 is given with its conserved first and last residue. A D gene is named only where the DNA matches it firmly. Size tells how often a clone was seen (once, few, many) or the class of an expanded clone, and some rows leave it out.

d_gene | j_gene | abundance | v_gene | CDR3aa | CDR3nt
TRBD1 | TRBJ2-7 | . | TRBV5-1 | CASSLNRQGVAASSYEQYF | TGCGCCAGCAGTTTGAACAGACAGGGGGTAGCGGCGAGCTCCTATGAGCAGTACTTC
TRBD1 | TRBJ1-5 | . | TRBV6-4 | CASSQEGGTLQPQHF | TGTGCCAGCAGTCAAGAAGGGGGCACTCTCCAGCCCCAGCATTTT
TRBD2 | TRBJ2-7 | . | TRBV5-4 | CASSPGTSGRSYEQYF | TGTGCCAGCAGCCCTGGCACTAGCGGGAGATCCTACGAGCAGTACTTC
. | TRBJ1-1 | once | TRBV19 | CASSPPWGRAANTEAFF | TGTGCCAGTAGTCCACCCTGGGGGAGGGCGGCGAACACTGAAGCTTTCTTT
. | TRBJ1-5 | . | TRBV6-9 | CASSYPQGQPQHF | TGTGCCAGCAGTTATCCACAGGGCCAGCCCCAGCATTTT
TRBD2 | TRBJ2-7 | . | TRBV4-2 | CASSQILAGGSYEQYF | TGTGCCAGCAGCCAGATACTAGCGGGGGGCTCCTACGAGCAGTACTTC
TRBD1 | TRBJ2-3 | . | TRBV5-1 | CASSILGQGTDTQYF | TGCGCCAGCAGCATCTTAGGACAGGGGACAGATACGCAGTATTTT
. | TRBJ2-2 | . | TRBV4-1 | CASSQDSRLSWAGELFF | TGCGCCAGCAGCCAAGATTCCAGACTCTCGTGGGCCGGGGAGCTGTTTTTT
. | TRBJ2-1 | once | TRBV30 | CAWSVRGLSSYNEQFF | TGTGCCTGGAGTGTAAGGGGCCTGAGCTCCTACAATGAGCAGTTCTTC
. | TRBJ1-2 | . | TRBV2 | CASSEFRTAGGGYTF | TGTGCCAGCAGTGAATTCAGGACAGCGGGGGGAGGCTACACCTTC
. | TRBJ2-7 | . | TRBV9 | CASSVIAEPSYEQYF | TGTGCCAGCAGCGTGATAGCGGAGCCCTCCTACGAGCAGTACTTC
. | TRBJ2-7 | . | TRBV7-6 | CASSPFEGKYEQYF | TGTGCCAGCAGCCCCTTCGAGGGAAAGTACGAGCAGTACTTC
TRBD1 | TRBJ1-5 | . | TRBV27 | CASSSDREGGQPQHF | TGTGCCAGCAGTTCGGACAGGGAGGGAGGTCAGCCCCAGCATTTT
TRBD2 | TRBJ2-7 | . | TRBV5-1 | CASSAGTSGYEQYF | TGCGCCAGCAGCGCCGGGACTAGCGGATACGAGCAGTACTTC